This T cell receptor (beta chain) was obtained from a study of CD8 T cells in Susac syndrome. The overall study: Susac syndrome patients were untreated, on corticosteroids with some adding intravenous immunoglobulin, or on intravenous immunoglobulin only. Study-wide results and limits: Susac-specific public clones numbered 15 to 20 in total CD8+ repertoires (and roughly 5 in CD8+ TEMRA repertoires).

High-throughput TCR beta sequencing covered peripheral CD8+ and CD4+ T cells. This CDR3 has 13 amino acids. Looked up from germline, CDR1 is SNHLY and CDR2 is FYNNEI. V shed 8 bases and J shed 7 bases, with 17 bases lying between them. Regarding this clonotype: Its matching antigen is unknown.

Reverse transcription of roughly 0.5 to 1 ug RNA used random hexamers. The TCR beta CDR3 was amplified by immunoSEQ multiplex PCR across 54 Vbeta, 13 Jbeta. TCRdb analysed the immunoSEQ multiplex PCR reads with MiXCR anew, one entry per CDR3 protein. The table records about 150,000 distinct CDR3 sequences, 95% of them present only once. V gene TRBV2 combines with J gene TRBJ1-1; TRBD1 is a possible D gene (6 bases). The sequence was collected from a human donor with Susac syndrome. The sequencing sample was made of CD8+ T cells from PBMCs. CDR3 amino acids: CASLSRQVLEAFF. The CDR3 DNA reads as TGTGCCAGCTTATCCAGACAGGTCCTTGAAGCTTTCTTT.